Shown below are 4 T cell receptor beta chains from a single sample sequenced in a study of shared clonotypes between healthy human individuals. Sequencing was performed with immunoSEQ multiplex PCR; in TCRdb, only in-frame clones are kept and a portion is missing. The sample yields around 2.1 million clones, about 92% seen once. Terminally differentiated effector memory CD45RA+ cells were excluded from the naive CD8 cells, which were CD45RO-negative and positively selected for CCR7. The sequencing sample was made of naive CD8+ T cells from PBMCs. Receptor source: a man between 18 and 29 years old in good health. Some clones in this sample may be carry-over from other donors' samples.

The chain combines TRBV7-9 with TRBJ2-7, with D possibly TRBD2 on 6 matching bases. Per germline, CDR1 SEHNR and CDR2 FQNEAQ (reference sequence). CDR3 length equals 15 residues. V dropped 5 bases and J dropped 0 bases, with 14 bases sitting between them. The CDR3 DNA sequence: TGTGCCAGCAGCCCGCGGGACCTCCTCTCCTACGAGCAGTACTTC. It specifies CASSPRDLLSYEQYF.

In the case of this clone: This CDR3 is also generated by other DNA sequences in the sample. The chain carries TRBV9 and TRBJ2-7; tentatively, D is TRBD2 (6 bases). From germline, CDR1 is SGDLS and CDR2 YYNGEE. The CDR3 is made up of 14 amino acids. V gave up 2 bases and J gave up 0 bases, with 9 bases separating them. In DNA, the CDR3 is TGTGCCAGCAGCGTCGACGGGAGCTCCTACGAGCAGTACTTC. It codes for CASSVDGSSYEQYF. Full variable domain (remainder filled in from reference TRBV9 and TRBJ2-7): DSGVTQTPKHLITATGQRVTLRCSPRSGDLSVYWYQQSLDQGLQFLIQYYNGEERAKGNILERFSAQQFPDLHSELNLSSLELGDSALYFCASSVDGSSYEQYFGPGTRLTVT.

The chain employs TRBV6-1 and TRBJ2-7, with 9 bases matching TRBD1. The CDR3 sequence is 16 residues long. After removal of 3 bases from V and 4 bases from J, the junction contained 10 bases not matched to a gene. Germline CDR1 and CDR2: MNHNS and SASEGT. The CDR3 nucleotides are TGTGCCAGCAGTGACACCCGGGACAGGGCCCTGTACGAGCAGTACTTC. It codes for CASSDTRDRALYEQYF.

Turning to this clone: The sample has other DNA sequences that encode this CDR3 too. The chain uses TRBV28 and TRBJ2-7; the match to TRBD1 covers 9 bases. The CDR3 spans 14 residues. Germline V gene lookup returns CDR1 MDHEN and CDR2 SYDVKM. With 4 bases clipped from V and 2 bases from J, the junction kept 3 bases outside the gene matches. The CDR3 DNA reads TGTGCCAGCAGTTGGGGACAGGGAACCTACGAGCAGTACTTC. Its translation is CASSWGQGTYEQYF.